This T cell receptor beta chain was profiled in a study of identifying expanded T cells in peripheral blood (dated by TCRdb to between 2018 and 2020). In terms of the full investigation: Four technical replicates, made by sequencing separate aliquots from the same pool of genomic DNA, were compared pairwise. Beyond this particular receptor, the publication reports: The authors expected that over much longer intervals, such as months to years, biological variance in healthy repertoires might increase even further. The binomial model flagged roughly 1.2 differentially abundant clones between technical replicates but about 16 over approximately 2 weeks and approximately 18 over roughly 4 weeks. In all healthy donors, the variance in clone template counts between samples taken around 14 days apart rose significantly as total template count increased. Across all healthy-donor time intervals, the beta-binomial model significantly lowered both the number of clones called differentially abundant and the false-positive rate.

TCRbeta CDR3 regions were profiled with the immunoSEQ Assay using bias-controlled multiplex PCR amplification of genomic DNA. Processing in the source paper ran as follows. The absolute abundance of each unique TCRbeta CDR3 region was quantified after sequences were collapsed and filtered. Differential abundance was tested with two models: a binomial (Fisher-equivalent) model and a beta-binomial model that adds time-dependent variance fitted from healthy donors. Clones with fewer than 5 combined templates were removed, and a clone was called differentially abundant if the clone's Benjamini-Hochberg FDR was below 0.01. Using the form v = (b*log(k)+a)^2, the beta-binomial variance was modeled as a function of the total template count across the two samples. Not all clones reach the TCRdb copy of this immuneACCESS table, which keeps in-frame sequences only. Checked studies attribute under half of the gap to unresolved V genes and leave the rest unexplained. From that table come the V and J calls and clone size; the DNA was used to work out D and trimming. A total of around 100,000 clones appear in this sample, 80% to 90% of them only once. 5.5% to 6.5% of the sample comes from the top ten.

V is pared back by 0 bases and J by 2 bases, with 14 bases lying between the germline termini. Reading the germline V gene gives CDR1 SGHRS and CDR2 YFSETQ. The cysteine opens and the phenylalanine closes a CDR3 of 16 amino acids. The only DNA kept is the CDR3, 48 bases in frame from the first base. During the collection period, no infections or other immune events were recorded for the healthy donors. Blood repertoires from healthy donors were used as a training cohort for calibrating time-dependent variance in a beta-binomial model of differential abundance of T-cell clones. There were around 10 healthy donors in the training cohort, of whom 3 were female and 7 were male. Donor ages ranged from roughly 29 to 64 years, with an average of 43 years. Whole blood was collected from each healthy donor at three time points spaced about two weeks apart and obtained from a commercial supplier. For immunosequencing, genomic DNA was extracted from whole blood that had not been sorted.

As for this clone: The antigen it recognizes is unknown. No base-level quality is on record; no much larger clone is a single base apart.

The chain is encoded by TRBV5-1 joined to TRBJ1-1; no D segment can be confidently identified. The TCR originated in a person between 18 and 75 years old in good health. What was sequenced was blood. CDR3 reads: CASSLGVTGINTEAFF. The nucleotides are TGCGCCAGCAGCTTGGGGGTGACGGGGATCAACACTGAAGCTTTCTTT.